The 20 T cell receptor beta chains listed next were all sequenced from one sample in a study of blood T cells in healthy people across ages. For the second PCR, which ran for roughly 6 to 12 cycles, a sample-barcoded 5' primer and a J-beta primer mix were used. Using its own MiXCR run on the 5' RACE reads, TCRdb lists one record per CDR3 protein. The sample lists about 900,000 distinct CDR3 sequences, around 68% occurring once. The sample taken for sequencing was blood. The receptors shown here come from a man aged 30-40 years in good health.

This rearrangement joins TRBV10-3 to TRBJ2-3; D perhaps matches TRBD2 (5 bases). Trimming cost V 4 bases and J 3 bases, with 14 bases left between them. Germline V CDR1 and CDR2: ENHRY, SYGVKD. CDR3 length equals 15 residues. The CDR3 is CAISGETGTTDTQYF. The CDR3 DNA reads as TGTGCCATCAGTGGGGAGACGGGCACTACAGATACGCAGTATTTT.

CDR3 residues: CASSSSIQGEKLFF. The DNA for the CDR3 is TGTGCCAGCAGTTCGAGCATACAGGGTGAAAAACTGTTTTTT. The chain joins TRBV7-9 to TRBJ1-4; D might be TRBD1 (6 bases). Trimming took off 6 bases at V and 7 bases at J, with 15 bases between the two ends. The CDR3 has 14 residues. Germline V gives CDR1 SEHNR, CDR2 FQNEAQ (reference sequence). The variable domain in full, with the rest retrieved from reference TRBV7-9 and TRBJ1-4, is DTGVSQNPRHKITKRGQNVTFRCDPISEHNRLYWYRQTLGQGPEFLTYFQNEAQLEKSRLLSDRFSAERPKGSFSTLEIQRTEQGDSAMYLCASSSSIQGEKLFFGSGTQLSVL.

The V call is TRBV20-1, the J call TRBJ2-5; 10 bases are shared with TRBD1. Per germline, CDR1 DFQATT and CDR2 SNEGSKA (reference sequence). The trim removed 3 bases at V and 11 bases at J, leaving 21 bases unmatched. The CDR3 sequence is 17 residues long. The CDR3 loop is CSASVVLGTGAGNEQYF. In DNA form, the CDR3 reads TGCAGTGCTAGCGTAGTCCTCGGGACAGGGGCCGGCAATGAGCAGTACTTC.

The rearrangement uses TRBV9 and TRBJ2-1; TRBD2 matches 9 bases. After removal of 0 bases from V and 2 bases from J, the junction contained 6 bases not matched to a gene. The CDR3 extends over 17 amino acids. Germline CDR1 is SGDLS and CDR2 is YYNGEE. The CDR3 protein is CASSVVGLAGPYNEQFF. CDR3 bases: TGTGCCAGCAGCGTAGTTGGGCTAGCGGGGCCCTACAATGAGCAGTTCTTC.

The CDR3 loop reads CATSRDPHNQETQYF. For the CDR3, the DNA is TGTGCCACCAGCAGAGATCCACACAACCAAGAGACCCAGTACTTC. J is TRBJ2-5 and V is TRBV15; unclear D gene. Trimming took 0 bases from V and 0 from J, leaving 8 bases between them. Germline V gene lookup returns CDR1 LNHNV and CDR2 YYDKDF (reference sequence). This CDR3 comprises 15 residues.

This clonotype was observed once. This sequence joins TRBV11-2 and TRBJ2-7; 7 nucleotides line up with TRBD1. The CDR3 is 15 amino acids. The germline V gene has CDR1 SGHAT and CDR2 FQNNGV. The ends lost 4 bases at V and 2 bases at J; junction bases unmatched: 8. Here the CDR3 reads CASSWGWDRTYEQYF. Here the CDR3 DNA reads TGTGCCAGCAGCTGGGGGTGGGACAGAACCTACGAGCAGTACTTC.

The V call is TRBV20-1, the J call TRBJ2-1; tentative D call: TRBD1 (6 bases). The germline V gene encodes CDR1 DFQATT and CDR2 SNEGSKA (reference sequence). The CDR3 runs to 15 residues. Trimming cost V 0 bases and J 9 bases, with 18 bases left between them. CDR3 bases: TGCAGTGCTAGAGATTCTGGCAGGGGATTAGGTGAGCAGTTCTTC. It yields the protein CSARDSGRGLGEQFF.

There are a few counts of this clonotype. CDR3 sequence (DNA): TGTGCCAGCAGTGTTGACAGGGTGTCTGGCTACACCTTC. Amino acid sequence: CASSVDRVSGYTF. This rearrangement joins TRBV25-1 to TRBJ1-2, with 7 positions matching TRBD1. This CDR3 is built from 13 residues. V shed 4 bases, J shed 7 bases, and the junction held 6 bases outside the gene matches. CDR1 and CDR2 (germline): MGHDK, SYGVNS.

This clonotype was seen a handful of times. This chain connects TRBV29-1 to TRBJ1-2; D unresolved. In germline, CDR1 is SQVTM, CDR2 ANQGSEA. V shed 7 bases and J shed 4 bases, with 16 bases lying between them. This CDR3 has 13 residues. The CDR3 loop is CSGLMDGRYGYTF. CDR3 DNA: TGCAGCGGATTGATGGACGGACGCTATGGCTACACCTTC.

This clonotype was counted only a few times. This chain connects TRBV11-2 to TRBJ2-5, with 7 bases that match TRBD1. Matching the DNA end better, TRBJ2-7 makes the J call doubtful. The CDR3 length is 15 residues. CDR1 SGHAT and CDR2 FQNNGV come from the germline V gene. CDR3 nucleotide sequence: TGTGCCAGCAGCTTATCAGGACAGGCCCTGCACGAGCAGTACTTC. Translating gives CASSLSGQALHEQYF.

J is TRBJ1-6 and V is TRBV27; 8 bases match TRBD1. The J segment lost 8 bases and the V segment lost 7 bases, leaving 16 bases of the junction unmatched. The CDR3 contains 17 residues. CDR1 MNHEY and CDR2 SMNVEV come from the germline V gene (reference sequence). The CDR3 DNA sequence: TGTGCCAGCACCCCTAACTTGGACAGGGCGGGTCATTCACCCCTCCACTTT. It specifies CASTPNLDRAGHSPLHF.

V gene TRBV20-1 combines with J gene TRBJ2-2, with D unresolved. Germline V gene data show CDR1 as DFQATT and CDR2 as SNEGSKA (reference sequence). The CDR3 is 13 residues long. The V end was cut by 3 bases, the J end by 3 bases, with 8 bases between. This CDR3 is CSARVSHTGELFF. CDR3 sequence (DNA): TGCAGTGCTAGGGTGTCACACACCGGGGAGCTGTTTTTT.

The genes are TRBV12-3 or TRBV12-4 and TRBJ2-3; TRBD2 might be the D (7 bases). Trimming removed 6 bases from V and 2 bases from J, with 15 bases in between. CDR3 size: 15 residues. As DNA, the CDR3 is TGTGCCAGCAGCTTGATAGGGGGGGCCACAGATACGCAGTATTTT. Translation gives CASSLIGGATDTQYF.

The chain combines TRBV13 with TRBJ2-7; tentative D call: TRBD2 (5 bases). This CDR3 contains 14 residues. CDR1 is PRHDT, CDR2 FYEKMQ, per germline (reference sequence). Trimming stripped 11 bases from V and 7 bases from J, with 24 bases between. This CDR3 reads CASATPREGREQYF. CDR3 sequence (DNA): TGTGCCTCAGCAACCCCCCGAGAGGGTCGGGAGCAGTACTTC.

The V call is TRBV12-3 or TRBV12-4, the J call TRBJ2-5, with D hard to call. The CDR3 length is 13 residues. With 1 base removed from V and 5 bases from J, the gap between germline ends came to 8 bases. The CDR3 sequence: CASSLGFGETQYF. The DNA of the CDR3 is TGTGCCAGCAGTTTAGGGTTTGGCGAGACCCAGTACTTC.

The chain recombines TRBV20-1 with TRBJ2-3; D might be TRBD1 or TRBD2, each matching 5 bases. Germline CDR1 is DFQATT and CDR2 is SNEGSKA (reference sequence). Trimming left V 1 base short and J 7 bases short, with 21 bases between. This CDR3 comprises 16 residues. CDR3 loop: CSARVNGPGTKNTQYF. For the CDR3, the DNA is TGCAGTGCTAGAGTTAATGGACCAGGGACGAAGAATACGCAGTATTTT.

This chain links TRBV29-1 with TRBJ2-1, with TRBD2 matching 13 bases. This CDR3 is built from 15 residues. Germline V gives CDR1 SQVTM, CDR2 ANQGSEA. The trim removed 6 bases at V and 0 bases at J, leaving 2 bases unmatched. In DNA form, the CDR3 reads TGCAGCGTCAGGACTAGCGGGAGCTCCTACAATGAGCAGTTCTTC. This gives the protein CSVRTSGSSYNEQFF.

The chain couples TRBV12-3 or TRBV12-4 to TRBJ1-2, with 7 bases matching TRBD1. The CDR3 length is 16 residues. V dropped 6 bases and J dropped 1; count of bases not matched to a gene: 11. The CDR3 spells CASSPSGTVVNYGYTF. CDR3 DNA sequence: TGTGCCAGCAGCCCTTCGGGGACAGTTGTTAACTATGGCTACACCTTC.

The gene calls are TRBV13 and TRBJ2-3, with 10 bases lining up with TRBD2. CDR3 size: 14 residues. Germline loops: CDR1 PRHDT, CDR2 FYEKMQ (reference sequence). Unmatched junction bases numbered 7, after V lost 5 bases and J lost 8 bases. DNA for the CDR3: TGTGCCAGCAGCGCAGCGGGGGGGCAAGGTACGCAGTATTTT. Protein sequence: CASSAAGGQGTQYF.

The V gene is TRBV5-1, the J gene TRBJ2-7, with TRBD1 identical over 9 bases. V gave up 0 bases and J gave up 5 bases; unmatched junction bases: 6. This CDR3 contains 15 residues. Germline V lookup: CDR1 SGHRS, CDR2 YFSETQ. This CDR3 is CASSLAGTGNHEQYF. The CDR3 DNA follows: TGCGCCAGCAGCTTGGCCGGGACAGGGAACCACGAGCAGTACTTC.